This T cell receptor (beta chain) derives from a study of T cell clones after liver transplantation. Study at large: Patients counted as tolerant after at least one year off all immunosuppression, enzymes not exceeding twice normal. Study-level findings and limits: The donor-reactive repertoire was only partly measurable in a couple of subjects, lacking donor cells.

Data came from immunoSEQ multiplex PCR; TCRdb stores just in-frame clones and leaves some out. The data contain about 80,000 clones, roughly 82% of them seen just once; the ten biggest clones take up approximately 0.43%. Of note for this clone: Its antigen remains unknown.

V gave up 5 bases and J gave up 5 bases; unmatched junction bases: 11. The CDR3 sequence is 16 residues long. Germline V gene lookup returns CDR1 SGHRS and CDR2 YFSETQ. The rearrangement links TRBV5-1 to TRBJ2-1; TRBD2 matches 9 bases. The receptor's source is a human patient who received a liver transplant. Some T cells may be provided by the graft donor. The sequences come from CD4+ T cells from blood, collected almost 47 months after liver transplant. The CDR3 loop reads CASRLAASGEDNEQFF. DNA of the CDR3: TGCGCCAGCAGACTGGCGGCTAGCGGGGAAGACAATGAGCAGTTCTTC.